The present entry profiles one T cell receptor beta chain with its context. The target of this receptor is not known. No quality values exist for individual bases; no much larger clone is one base distant. CDR1 SGHNT and CDR2 YYREEE are derived from the germline V gene (reference sequence). V and J are trimmed by 4 bases and 5 bases, and the gene matches miss 8 bases of the junction. Reading from cysteine to phenylalanine, the CDR3 counts 14 amino acids. Of all the DNA, just the CDR3 is kept, 42 bases in frame from base 1. The method was 5' RACE. Sequencing used an Illumina HiSeq 2500. A second PCR of roughly 7 to 11 cycles was performed with a sample-barcoded 5' primer and a J-beta primer mix. A template-switch 5' adaptor carrying 12 random nucleotides introduced a unique molecular identifier onto each TCR beta cDNA molecule. At least 2.5 million CDR3-containing paired-end reads were obtained from each sample. All of the RNA was converted into first-strand cDNA using the Mint cDNA synthesis kit, with a TRBC-specific oligonucleotide serving as the primer. All cDNA was treated with uracil-DNA glycosylase and then went through a first 18-cycle PCR with the universal primers M1SS and BC2_uni_R. The authors' analysis ran thus. For normalization, 1 million high-quality reads, each with a distinct molecular identifier, were randomly selected from each sample. Reads with shared molecular identifiers were discarded instead of being binned into consensus sequences. CDR3 identification, clonotype clustering and error correction used MiTCR with a Q25 quality threshold and the strictest error-elimination algorithm. Lower-bound total TCR beta diversity was estimated with a nonparametric unseen species model using Euler transformation. TCRdb took the public reads, trimmed them with fastp at Q25, ran MiXCR for clone calling and kept in-frame beta chains. Rows merge per CDR3 protein into single entries with the most common DNA and genes. None of the V and J calls come from the authors' own analysis; TCRdb made them. In all, the sample holds about 730,000 distinct CDR3 sequences, and approximately 39% of those were seen once. 20% to 25% of the sample goes to the ten largest clones.

The donors were 40 or so Caucasian individuals from Russia, aged roughly 6 to 100 years, who were systemically healthy. Around 10 milliliters of peripheral blood were collected from each donor into EDTA-treated Vacutainer tubes. PBMCs were isolated by Ficoll-Paque density-gradient centrifugation, with at least 6.5 million obtained per sample. Trizol reagent was used to extract total RNA from PBMCs, with at least 5.5 micrograms per sample. Naive CD45RAhigh/CD27high T cell percentages were measured by flow cytometry on a PBMC aliquot from every donor. This record belongs to a study of blood T cells in healthy people across ages (dated by TCRdb to the mid-2010s). A note on the overall study: In model experiments, template switching captured about one uniquely barcoded TCR beta cDNA molecule for every two T cells. Age-related changes in TCR beta repertoire diversity were measured in the study by deep sequencing normalized with unique cDNA molecular identifiers. The donors were split into four age groups: young (average around 15 years), middle-aged (39), aged (about 62) and long-lived (roughly 86). To avoid experimental bias, donors of different ages were spread randomly across the sequencing lanes. For two donors (one aged 18 to 30 and one aged 80 or older), the study analyzed two additional independent replicas of 1 million unique cDNA reads from the same blood draw.

General conclusions and limits of the study: Observed TCR beta diversity per million T cells fell roughly linearly with age, and a significant reduction was already apparent by age about 43. Compared with the aged group, more naive CD4+ T cells, fewer expanded clones and increased TCR diversity were shown by the long-lived group, suggesting age selection. A strong correlation was found between observed TCR beta diversity and the percentage of naive T cells measured by flow cytometry. Because profiling used bulk unsorted PBMCs, naive and antigen-experienced compartments could not be compared conclusively. Because the CMV infection status of the donors was unknown, age-related changes in expanded clonotypes may potentially have been confounded. Estimates of total diversity based on one million sequenced T cells were considered lower bounds and underestimates.

Sequencing was done on a sample of blood. The chain employs TRBV5-4 and TRBJ2-5; the central 7 bases match TRBD1. The sequence was collected from a woman aged 55 to 70 in good health. This receptor carries the CDR3 CASSLDDREETQYF. The sequenced DNA: TGTGCCAGCAGCCTAGATGACAGGGAGGAGACCCAGTACTTC.